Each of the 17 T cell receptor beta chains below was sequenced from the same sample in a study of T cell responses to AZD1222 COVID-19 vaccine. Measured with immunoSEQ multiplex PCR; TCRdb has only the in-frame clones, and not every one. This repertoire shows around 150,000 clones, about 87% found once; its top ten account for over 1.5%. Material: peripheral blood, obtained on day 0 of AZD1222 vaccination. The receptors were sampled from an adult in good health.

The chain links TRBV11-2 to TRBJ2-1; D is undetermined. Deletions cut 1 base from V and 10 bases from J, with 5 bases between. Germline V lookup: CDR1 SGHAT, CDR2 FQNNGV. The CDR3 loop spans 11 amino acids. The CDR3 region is CASSLVSEQFF. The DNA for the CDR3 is TGTGCCAGCAGCTTAGTTAGCGAGCAGTTCTTC. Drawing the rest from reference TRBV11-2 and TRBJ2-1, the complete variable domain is EAGVAQSPRYKIIEKRQSVAFWCNPISGHATLYWYQQILGQGPKLLIQFQNNGVVDDSQLPKDRFSAERLKGVDSTLKIQPAKLEDSAVYLCASSLVSEQFFGPGTRLTVL.

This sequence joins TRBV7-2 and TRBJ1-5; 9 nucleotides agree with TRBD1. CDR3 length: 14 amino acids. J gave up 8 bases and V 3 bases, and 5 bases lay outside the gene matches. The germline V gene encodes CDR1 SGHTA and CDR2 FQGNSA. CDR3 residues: CASSLARDREPQHF. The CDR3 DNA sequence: TGTGCCAGCAGCTTGGCTAGGGACAGGGAGCCCCAGCATTTT.

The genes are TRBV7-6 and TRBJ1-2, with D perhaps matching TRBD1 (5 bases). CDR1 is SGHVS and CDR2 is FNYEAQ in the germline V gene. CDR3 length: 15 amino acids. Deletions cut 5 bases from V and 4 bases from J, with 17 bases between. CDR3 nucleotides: TGTGCCAGCAGCGCTACGACCCGGGACTTCTATGGCTACACCTTC. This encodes CASSATTRDFYGYTF.

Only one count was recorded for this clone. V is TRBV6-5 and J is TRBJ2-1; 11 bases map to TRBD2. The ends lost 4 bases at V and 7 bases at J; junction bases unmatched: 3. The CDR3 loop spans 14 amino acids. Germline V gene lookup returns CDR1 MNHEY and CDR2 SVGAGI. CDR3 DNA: TGTGCCAGCAGTTTCTCTAGCGGGAGGAATGAGCAGTTCTTC. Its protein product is CASSFSSGRNEQFF.

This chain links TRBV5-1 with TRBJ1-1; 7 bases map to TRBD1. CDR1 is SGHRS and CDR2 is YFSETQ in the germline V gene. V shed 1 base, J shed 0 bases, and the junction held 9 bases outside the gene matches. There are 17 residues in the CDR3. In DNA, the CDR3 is TGCGCCAGCAGCTTGTCGGTCCAGGGGGGTATGAACACTGAAGCTTTCTTT. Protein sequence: CASSLSVQGGMNTEAFF.

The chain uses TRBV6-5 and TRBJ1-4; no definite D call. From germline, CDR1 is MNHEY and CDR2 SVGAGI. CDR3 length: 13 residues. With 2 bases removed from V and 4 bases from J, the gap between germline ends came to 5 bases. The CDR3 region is CASSYRNNEKLFF. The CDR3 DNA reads TGTGCCAGCAGTTACAGGAATAATGAAAAACTGTTTTTT.

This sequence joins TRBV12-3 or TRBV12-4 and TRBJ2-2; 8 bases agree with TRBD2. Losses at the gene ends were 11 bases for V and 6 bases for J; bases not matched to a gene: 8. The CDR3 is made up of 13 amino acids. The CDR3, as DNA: TGTGCCTTTCCGGGAGGGAGCGCCGGGGAGCTGTTTTTT. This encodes CAFPGGSAGELFF.

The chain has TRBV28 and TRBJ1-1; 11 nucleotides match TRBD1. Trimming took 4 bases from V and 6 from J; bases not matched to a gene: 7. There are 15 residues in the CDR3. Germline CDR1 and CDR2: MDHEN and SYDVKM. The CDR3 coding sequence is TGTGCCAGCAGTTCTCCGGGACAGGGGGTCTCTGAAGCTTTCTTT. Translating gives CASSSPGQGVSEAFF.

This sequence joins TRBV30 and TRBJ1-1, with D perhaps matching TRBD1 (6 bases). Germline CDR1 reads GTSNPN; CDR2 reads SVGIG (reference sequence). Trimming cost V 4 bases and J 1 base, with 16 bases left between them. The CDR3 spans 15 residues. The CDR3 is CAWIPGGGWNTEAFF. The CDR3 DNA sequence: TGTGCCTGGATCCCAGGAGGGGGGTGGAACACTGAAGCTTTCTTT.

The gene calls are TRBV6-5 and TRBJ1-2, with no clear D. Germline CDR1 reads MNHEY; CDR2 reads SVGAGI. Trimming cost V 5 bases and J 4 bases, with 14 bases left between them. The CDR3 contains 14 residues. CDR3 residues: CASSPNRGGYGYTF. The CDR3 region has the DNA TGTGCCAGCAGTCCCAATCGGGGTGGCTATGGCTACACCTTC.

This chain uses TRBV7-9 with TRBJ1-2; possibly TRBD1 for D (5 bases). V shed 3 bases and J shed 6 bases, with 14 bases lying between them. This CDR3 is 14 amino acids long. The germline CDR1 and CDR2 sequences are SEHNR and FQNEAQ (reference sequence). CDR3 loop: CASSFSGTSDGYTF. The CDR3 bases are TGTGCCAGCAGCTTCTCAGGGACGTCGGATGGCTACACCTTC.

The CDR3 DNA sequence: TGTGCCAGTAGTTACCTCTCTGCGGGAACCTACGAGCAGTACTTC. It yields the protein CASSYLSAGTYEQYF. The chain is built from TRBV19 and TRBJ2-7, with D possibly being TRBD2 (6 bases). Germline V lookup: CDR1 LNHDA, CDR2 SQIVND (reference sequence). The ends were cut back, 5 bases at V and 2 bases at J, with 16 bases in the middle. The CDR3 is 15 residues long.

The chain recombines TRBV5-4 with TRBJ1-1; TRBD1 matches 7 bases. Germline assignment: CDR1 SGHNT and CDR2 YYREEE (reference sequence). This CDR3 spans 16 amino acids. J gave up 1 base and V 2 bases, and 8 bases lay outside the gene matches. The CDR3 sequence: CASSFRDSHPNTEAFF. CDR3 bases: TGTGCCAGCAGCTTCCGGGACAGCCATCCGAACACTGAAGCTTTCTTT.

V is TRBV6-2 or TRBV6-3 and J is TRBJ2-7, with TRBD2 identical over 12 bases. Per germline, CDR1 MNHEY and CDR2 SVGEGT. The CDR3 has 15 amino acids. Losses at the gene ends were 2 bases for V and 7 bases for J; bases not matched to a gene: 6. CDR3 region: CASSYRLAGGGEQYF. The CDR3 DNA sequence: TGTGCCAGCAGTTACCGTCTAGCGGGAGGGGGGGAGCAGTACTTC.

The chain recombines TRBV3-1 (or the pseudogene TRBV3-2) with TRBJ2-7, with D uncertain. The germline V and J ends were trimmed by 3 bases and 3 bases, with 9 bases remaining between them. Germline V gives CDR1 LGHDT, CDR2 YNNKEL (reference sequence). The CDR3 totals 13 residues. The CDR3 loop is CASSQDGHYEQYF. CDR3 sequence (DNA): TGTGCCAGCAGCCAGGACGGCCACTACGAGCAGTACTTC.

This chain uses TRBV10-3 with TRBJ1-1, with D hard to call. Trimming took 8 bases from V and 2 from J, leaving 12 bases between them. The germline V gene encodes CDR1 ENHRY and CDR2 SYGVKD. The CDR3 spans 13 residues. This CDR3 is CAIGRGSNTEAFF. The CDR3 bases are TGTGCCATCGGGCGGGGATCCAACACTGAAGCTTTCTTT.

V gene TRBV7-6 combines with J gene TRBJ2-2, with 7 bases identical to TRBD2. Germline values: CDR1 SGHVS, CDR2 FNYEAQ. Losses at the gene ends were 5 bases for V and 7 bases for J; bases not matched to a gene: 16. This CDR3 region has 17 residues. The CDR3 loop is CASSTPSSGNIHGELFF. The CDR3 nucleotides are TGTGCCAGCAGCACGCCGTCCAGCGGGAATATTCACGGGGAGCTGTTTTTT.